What follows are 26 T cell receptor beta chains derived from one specimen sequenced in a study of beta chain features in type 1 diabetes. The antigens these receptors bind are not known. Of the isolated RNA, all was reverse transcribed, and so the sequenced material was expressed TCRB transcripts. Data came from immunoSEQ multiplex PCR; TCRdb stores just in-frame clones and leaves some out. The sample consists of under 850,000 clones, roughly 13% of them appearing once. Notes on the study in general: TCRB CDR3s were moderately but significantly shorter in Type 1 diabetes patients in all four CD4+ subsets.

The sequencing sample was made of naive CD4+ T cells from blood. The origin of the receptors is a man between 18 and 35 years old with type 1 diabetes.

This clone was counted between two and nine times. V is TRBV29-1 and J is TRBJ1-2; tentative D call: TRBD1 (6 bases). V lost 6 bases and J 10 bases, leaving 18 bases between the germline ends. This CDR3 contains 12 residues. Germline CDR1 is SQVTM and CDR2 is ANQGSEA. The CDR3, as DNA: TGCAGCGTCCCCATGGGGGGGGCCGCCTACACCTTC. Translation: CSVPMGGAAYTF.

This clone was seen more than once but under ten times. This rearrangement joins TRBV7-9 to TRBJ1-2, with TRBD1 identical over 7 bases. The CDR3 has 14 residues. CDR1 is SEHNR, CDR2 FQNEAQ, per germline (reference sequence). V shed 1 base and J 4 bases; nucleotides not matched to a gene: 3. The CDR3 spells CASSLDRGGYGYTF. The CDR3 DNA follows: TGTGCCAGCAGCTTAGACAGGGGCGGCTATGGCTACACCTTC.

In its sample, this clone was seen a few times. The chain couples TRBV6-5 to TRBJ2-1; no clear D gene. Germline values: CDR1 MNHEY, CDR2 SVGAGI. The length of the CDR3 is 14 residues. V dropped 4 bases and J dropped 5 bases, with 12 bases sitting between them. The CDR3 DNA reads as TGTGCCAGCAGTTCCGATTACTTCGACAATGAGCAGTTCTTC. This gives the protein CASSSDYFDNEQFF.

This clone has only a few counts. This chain joins TRBV7-8 and TRBJ2-3, with 8 nucleotides matching TRBD2. The length of the CDR3 is 17 residues. J lost 3 bases, V lost 4 bases, and 12 bases had no gene match. The V gene's germline CDR1 is SGHVS and CDR2 FQNEAQ. Written as DNA, the CDR3 is TGTGCCAGCAGCTCCAAGGCGGGGGGTGTCGGGACAGATACGCAGTATTTT. As protein: CASSSKAGGVGTDTQYF.

This clone has only a few counts. The V call is TRBV7-7, the J call TRBJ2-1, with 7 bases identical to TRBD1. This CDR3 has 16 amino acids. Trimming took 1 base from V and 3 from J; bases not matched to a gene: 6. Germline V gene data show CDR1 as SSHAT and CDR2 as FNYEAQ (reference sequence). CDR3: CASSLGTGTVYNEQFF. The CDR3 nucleotides are TGTGCCAGCAGCTTAGGGACCGGGACAGTCTACAATGAGCAGTTCTTC.

This clone was found a few times. The chain is built from TRBV7-2 and TRBJ1-4; TRBD1 agrees at 7 bases. Germline CDR1 reads SGHTA; CDR2 reads FQGNSA. The trim removed 4 bases at V and 7 bases at J, leaving 9 bases unmatched. The CDR3 loop spans 15 amino acids. The DNA for the CDR3 is TGTGCCAGCAGCTCTTCGACAGGGTGGGTTGAAAAACTGTTTTTT. The encoded protein is CASSSSTGWVEKLFF.

This clone was recorded only once. This rearrangement joins TRBV5-1 to TRBJ2-2; D is unresolved. This CDR3 spans 13 amino acids. Germline lookup yields CDR1 SGHRS and CDR2 YFSETQ. V lost 7 bases, J lost 4 bases, and 11 bases lay in between. The CDR3 sequence: CASYPDRTGELFF. CDR3 nucleotides: TGCGCCAGCTACCCGGACCGCACCGGGGAGCTGTTTTTT.

This clone occurred a few times. Additional DNA sequences in this sample encode the identical CDR3. The gene calls are TRBV7-2 and TRBJ1-1, with 8 bases lining up with TRBD1. The germline V gene has CDR1 SGHTA and CDR2 FQGNSA. Trimming at V came to 2 bases and at J to 5 bases, leaving 1 base not matched to a gene. CDR3 size: 13 residues. In DNA form, the CDR3 reads TGTGCCAGCAGCTTAACAGGGGGGACTGAAGCTTTCTTT. Its protein product is CASSLTGGTEAFF.

The chain is built from TRBV14 and TRBJ2-7, with D possibly being TRBD2 (5 bases). The CDR3 runs to 15 residues. Germline CDR1 reads SGHDN; CDR2 reads FVKESK. Between the trimmed V and J ends, which lost 0 bases and 0 bases, there was a span of 9 bases. CDR3 protein: CASSQDLGSSYEQYF. CDR3 bases: TGTGCCAGCAGCCAAGATCTGGGGAGCTCCTACGAGCAGTACTTC.

The V gene is TRBV4-1, the J gene TRBJ1-1; D is uncertain. This CDR3 region has 16 residues. The germline gives CDR1 MGHRA, CDR2 YSYEKL. Trimming took 4 bases from V and 0 from J, leaving 15 bases between them. The DNA of the CDR3 is TGCGCCAGCAGCCCACAGAGACGGGGAATGAACACTGAAGCTTTCTTT. Translation gives CASSPQRRGMNTEAFF.

The V gene is TRBV12-5, the J gene TRBJ2-1; tentative D call: TRBD1 (6 bases). Germline V gene sequence: CDR1 LGHNT, CDR2 FRNRAP. The length of the CDR3 is 16 residues. The V and J ends lost 1 base and 2 bases respectively, with 12 bases between them. CDR3 protein: CASGLAKDSAYNEQFF. Here the CDR3 DNA reads TGTGCTAGTGGTTTGGCAAAGGACAGCGCCTACAATGAGCAGTTCTTC.

The chain is built from TRBV6-5 and TRBJ1-6; D is unclear. CDR3 length equals 15 residues. Germline V lookup: CDR1 MNHEY, CDR2 SVGAGI. The ends were cut back, 7 bases at V and 9 bases at J, with 19 bases in the middle. CDR3: CASTTSTGFLSPLHF. The CDR3 nucleotides are TGTGCCAGCACCACCTCCACGGGGTTCCTTTCACCCCTCCACTTT.

The V call is TRBV30, the J call TRBJ2-1; 7 bases are shared with TRBD2. Trimming at V came to 4 bases and at J to 2 bases, leaving 8 bases not matched to a gene. This CDR3 has 15 amino acids. Germline values: CDR1 GTSNPN, CDR2 SVGIG (reference sequence). The CDR3 spells CAWTPGTIPYNEQFF. In nucleotides, the CDR3 is TGTGCCTGGACCCCGGGGACTATTCCCTACAATGAGCAGTTCTTC.

This chain connects TRBV4-1 to TRBJ1-5; D is ambiguous. The CDR3 spans 15 residues. V was pared by 0 bases and J by 7 bases, with 13 bases between. The germline V gene encodes CDR1 MGHRA and CDR2 YSYEKL. CDR3 protein: CASSQDQGVGQPQHF. CDR3 DNA sequence: TGCGCCAGCAGCCAAGATCAAGGCGTTGGGCAGCCCCAGCATTTT.

The chain links TRBV9 to TRBJ2-4, with D hard to call. The germline CDR1 and CDR2 sequences are SGDLS and YYNGEE. CDR3 length: 15 amino acids. Trimming cost V 0 bases and J 0 bases, with 7 bases left between them. Here the CDR3 reads CASSVEALAKNIQYF. The CDR3 DNA reads as TGTGCCAGCAGCGTAGAAGCATTAGCCAAAAACATTCAGTACTTC.

The sample holds a few counts of this clone. This chain joins TRBV7-9 and TRBJ1-1; D gene unclear. The CDR3 runs 14 residues. CDR1 is SEHNR and CDR2 is FQNEAQ in the germline V gene (reference sequence). Trimming stripped 5 bases from V and 2 bases from J, with 12 bases between. The CDR3 nucleotides read TGTGCCAGCAGCCCCCCCGGGATTAACACTGAAGCTTTCTTT. It specifies CASSPPGINTEAFF.

This clone was counted a few times. In DNA form, the CDR3 reads TGTGCCAGCAGCCGGTTTTTTTACGAGCAGTACTTC. This translates into CASSRFFYEQYF. This chain joins TRBV7-2 and TRBJ2-7; D is uncertain. Trimming stripped 5 bases from V and 4 bases from J, with 9 bases between. The CDR3 has 12 amino acids. Germline loops: CDR1 SGHTA, CDR2 FQGNSA.

This clone was recorded a few times. V usage is TRBV5-6 and J usage is TRBJ2-5; 13 bases align to TRBD2. The junction had 9 bases not matched to a gene; V was cut back by 5 bases and J by 5 bases. The germline V gene encodes CDR1 SGHDT and CDR2 YYEEEE. This CDR3 is 16 amino acids long. Here the CDR3 reads CASRPGLAGAPETQYF. The DNA of the CDR3 is TGTGCCAGCAGACCTGGACTAGCGGGGGCCCCCGAGACCCAGTACTTC.

The chain carries TRBV10-3 and TRBJ2-3; the match to TRBD2 covers 7 bases. The CDR3 extends over 14 amino acids. CDR1 and CDR2 from the germline V gene are ENHRY and SYGVKD. V lost 7 bases, J lost 2 bases, and 6 bases stayed unmatched. CDR3 sequence: CAITDSGSTDTQYF. The CDR3 DNA is TGTGCCATCACCGATAGCGGGTCCACAGATACGCAGTATTTT.

The V call is TRBV29-1, the J call TRBJ2-7; the match to TRBD2 covers 8 bases. Germline CDR1 and CDR2: SQVTM and ANQGSEA. This CDR3 comprises 12 residues. Germline trimming cut 5 bases from V and 4 bases from J; bases unmatched to any gene: 4. This CDR3 reads CSVSPGGYEQYF. Written as DNA, the CDR3 is TGCAGCGTTTCCCCGGGGGGGTACGAGCAGTACTTC.

This clone was seen a few times. The genes are TRBV29-1 and TRBJ1-1; D might be TRBD1 (6 bases). CDR1 and CDR2 from the germline V gene are SQVTM and ANQGSEA. This CDR3 is 12 amino acids long. V shed 5 bases and J shed 5 bases, with 12 bases lying between them. CDR3 in amino acids: CSVKGQGTEAFF. The CDR3 nucleotides read TGCAGCGTTAAGGGGCAGGGGACTGAAGCTTTCTTT.

Only a few counts were recorded for this clone. This chain links TRBV28 with TRBJ2-7, with D hard to call. Trimming removed 8 bases at V and 7 bases at J, with 27 bases between. Per the germline V gene, CDR1 is MDHEN and CDR2 is SYDVKM. This CDR3 comprises 16 residues. CDR3 protein: CASGTGWARVKGEQYF. The CDR3 region has the DNA TGTGCCAGCGGAACCGGTTGGGCCCGGGTCAAAGGGGAGCAGTACTTC.

This clone was detected only a few times. The chain carries TRBV29-1 and TRBJ2-3; 8 bases line up with TRBD2. The CDR3 loop spans 15 amino acids. Germline-derived CDR1 and CDR2 are SQVTM and ANQGSEA. Trimming at V came to 5 bases and at J to 2 bases, leaving 9 bases not matched to a gene. CDR3 in amino acids: CSVRSSGGLTDTQYF. The CDR3 nucleotides are TGCAGCGTTCGCTCGAGCGGGGGCCTCACAGATACGCAGTATTTT.

This clone was observed a handful of times. The chain recombines TRBV14 with TRBJ1-6, with D hard to call. V was pared by 4 bases and J by 5 bases, with 9 bases between. Germline CDR1 reads SGHDN; CDR2 reads FVKESK. CDR3 size: 14 residues. The CDR3 DNA reads as TGTGCCAGCAGCCGAGGGTTCGATAATTCACCCCTCCACTTT. This translates into CASSRGFDNSPLHF.

This clone was counted between two and nine times. This chain links TRBV5-1 with TRBJ1-1, with D perhaps TRBD1 (5 bases). The CDR3 is made up of 14 amino acids. CDR1 is SGHRS and CDR2 is YFSETQ in the germline V gene. V shed 5 bases and J shed 0 bases, with 11 bases lying between them. The CDR3 is CASSGQGMNTEAFF. CDR3 DNA sequence: TGCGCCAGCAGTGGGCAGGGCATGAACACTGAAGCTTTCTTT.

Here the CDR3 DNA reads TGTGCCAGTACCGCAGGACAGGGGACCAATCAGCCCCAGCATTTT. This sequence encodes CASTAGQGTNQPQHF. The gene calls are TRBV19 and TRBJ1-5, with 9 nucleotides matching TRBD1. The ends lost 7 bases at V and 3 bases at J; junction bases unmatched: 7. This CDR3 is built from 15 residues. In germline, CDR1 is LNHDA, CDR2 SQIVND (reference sequence).